The rows below give T cell receptor beta chains drawn from one sample of a study of OX40 agonist ivuxolimab in advanced cancers. Using immunoSEQ multiplex PCR, the repertoire was profiled, and TCRdb retains in-frame clones only, with some absent. Counted here are tens of thousands of clones, 90% occurring once; the ten biggest clones make up 7.4%. This specimen was CD4+ or CD8+ T cells sorted from blood, taken in a trial of the OX40 agonist ivuxolimab. These receptors were collected from an adult with an advanced solid tumor such as melanoma, head and neck, liver or kidney cancer. CDR3s include the opening cysteine and the closing phenylalanine or tryptophan. Each record gives: CDR3 protein, CDR3 DNA, clone size, J gene, V gene, D gene. D genes are given only for firm matches. Expanded clones are given a class, and other clones once, few, many or no size at all.

CAISESLGEKLFF | TGTGCCATCAGTGAGTCTTTGGGTGAAAAACTGTTTTTT | . | TRBJ1-4 | TRBV10-3 | .
CATSTGPYNEQFF | TGCGCCACCTCTACAGGGCCCTACAATGAGCAGTTCTTC | once | TRBJ2-1 | TRBV10-1 | .
CASSVVWEETQYF | TGTGCCAGTAGTGTCGTCTGGGAAGAGACCCAGTACTTC | . | TRBJ2-5 | TRBV19 | .
CASSLLDEQYF | TGTGCCAGCAGTTTATTAGACGAGCAGTACTTC | . | TRBJ2-7 | TRBV27 | .
CASSGLAGDTGELFF | TGTGCCAGCAGCGGACTAGCGGGAGACACCGGGGAGCTGTTTTTT | few | TRBJ2-2 | TRBV4-2 | TRBD2
CASSLSGTLVTEAFF | TGTGCCAGCAGCTTATCCGGGACATTAGTCACTGAAGCTTTCTTT | . | TRBJ1-1 | TRBV11-3 | .
CASSPGQGALMAQHF | TGTGCCAGCTCACCAGGACAGGGGGCTCTTATGGCCCAGCATTTT | . | TRBJ1-5 | TRBV18 | TRBD1
CASRGSYNEQFF | TGCGCCAGCAGGGGATCCTACAATGAGCAGTTCTTC | . | TRBJ2-1 | TRBV5-1 | .
CASSLAGRGRFDNEQFF | TGCGCCAGCAGCTTGGCAGGCAGGGGGCGTTTTGACAATGAGCAGTTCTTC | . | TRBJ2-1 | TRBV5-1 | TRBD1
CASAPGGGVGLLEQYF | TGTGCCAGCGCGCCTGGGGGTGGCGTGGGTCTACTCGAGCAGTACTTC | . | TRBJ2-7 | TRBV4-2 | .
CASNTGGVYEQYF | TGTGCCAGCAATACCGGGGGGGTCTACGAGCAGTACTTC | . | TRBJ2-7 | TRBV6-6 | TRBD2
CAWSPGGGDIQYF | TGTGCCTGGAGCCCAGGGGGCGGCGACATTCAGTACTTC | . | TRBJ2-4 | TRBV30 | TRBD1
CASSASYEQYF | TGTGCCAGCAGCGCCTCCTACGAGCAGTACTTC | . | TRBJ2-7 | TRBV11-2 | .
CASGRVREKLFF | TGTGCCAGCGGCAGGGTACGGGAAAAACTGTTTTTT | . | TRBJ1-4 | TRBV28 | .
CASSLAGEGVEETQYF | TGTGCCAGCAGCTTGGCCGGGGAAGGGGTTGAGGAGACCCAGTACTTC | . | TRBJ2-5 | TRBV11-1 | .
CASSTSLRQGKHEKLFF | TGTGCCAGTAGTACGTCCCTTCGACAGGGGAAACATGAAAAACTGTTTTTT | . | TRBJ1-4 | TRBV19 | TRBD1
CASSPLAGDSNTGELFF | TGTGCCAGCAGCCCCCTAGCGGGCGACTCGAACACCGGGGAGCTGTTTTTT | once | TRBJ2-2 | TRBV5-4 | TRBD2
CASSQEQMDYGYTF | TGTGCCAGCAGCCAAGAACAGATGGACTATGGCTACACCTTC | . | TRBJ1-2 | TRBV11-3 | .
CASMRDRGDNEQFF | TGTGCCAGCATGAGGGACAGGGGCGACAATGAGCAGTTCTTC | . | TRBJ2-1 | TRBV2 | TRBD1
CASSSPATGELFF | TGTGCCAGCAGTTCTCCGGCAACCGGGGAGCTGTTTTTT | . | TRBJ2-2 | TRBV27 | .
CASSDTYGYTF | TGTGCCAGCTCGGACACCTATGGCTACACCTTC | . | TRBJ1-2 | TRBV7-3 | .
CASSPGAGDEQYF | TGTGCCAGCAGTCCCGGTGCAGGGGACGAGCAGTACTTC | . | TRBJ2-7 | TRBV27 | .
CASTPTGSGELFF | TGCGCCAGCACCCCGACGGGGTCCGGGGAGCTGTTTTTT | . | TRBJ2-2 | TRBV5-1 | .
CASSLGTHARENIQYF | TGTGCCAGCAGCCTGGGGACCCACGCTCGTGAAAACATTCAGTACTTC | . | TRBJ2-4 | TRBV9 | .
CASGSLGTGELFF | TGTGCCAGCGGATCCTTAGGGACCGGGGAGCTGTTTTTT | . | TRBJ2-2 | TRBV9 | .
CSVEEIPYEQYF | TGCAGCGTTGAAGAAATCCCCTACGAGCAGTACTTC | . | TRBJ2-7 | TRBV29-1 | .
CASSWEKETQYF | TGTGCCAGTAGTTGGGAAAAAGAGACCCAGTACTTC | . | TRBJ2-5 | TRBV19 | .
CASRKREAVYGQYF | TGTGCCAGTAGAAAGCGGGAGGCTGTGTACGGGCAGTACTTC | . | TRBJ2-7 | TRBV19 | TRBD2